The next 8 T cell receptor beta chains were all read from a single sample in a study of shared clonotypes between healthy human individuals. The table came from immunoSEQ multiplex PCR; TCRdb's copy has only in-frame clones and leaves some out. Of about 1 million clones in the sample, approximately 76% are singletons; the top ten hold 1.2% to 1.5%. The sequenced sample was memory CD4+ T cells sorted from blood. Stated subset: CD45RA-negative fraction. The receptors shown here come from a man younger than 35 in good health.

The chain is built from TRBV6-4 and TRBJ2-2; 7 bases align to TRBD1. CDR3 size: 14 residues. Trimming removed 4 bases from V and 3 bases from J; junction bases left unmatched: 2. Germline assignment: CDR1 MRHNA and CDR2 SNTAGT. The CDR3 here is CASSAQGDTGELFF. The CDR3 region has the DNA TGTGCCAGCAGTGCTCAGGGGGACACCGGGGAGCTGTTTTTT.

The chain employs TRBV6-6 and TRBJ1-2; no clear D. This CDR3 spans 15 amino acids. Trimming removed 0 bases from V and 8 bases from J, with 16 bases in between. The germline V gene encodes CDR1 MNHNY and CDR2 SVGAGI (reference sequence). In DNA form, the CDR3 reads TGTGCCAGCAGTTACTCGGTACAGCTGCGGGAAGGCTACACCTTC. It codes for CASSYSVQLREGYTF.

This chain uses TRBV29-1 with TRBJ1-1; D perhaps matches TRBD1 (6 bases). The CDR3 contains 12 residues. Deletions cut 5 bases from V and 4 bases from J, with 11 bases between. Per the germline V gene, CDR1 is SQVTM and CDR2 is ANQGSEA. The DNA of the CDR3 is TGCAGCGTTCACAGGGCGGGCACTGAAGCTTTCTTT. It codes for CSVHRAGTEAFF.

V gene TRBV19 combines with J gene TRBJ2-3; no reliable D call. Between the trimmed V and J ends, which lost 4 bases and 11 bases, there was a span of 16 bases. Germline V gives CDR1 LNHDA, CDR2 SQIVND (reference sequence). The CDR3 is 13 residues long. The CDR3 reads CASSKVGLGMQYF. CDR3 bases: TGTGCCAGTAGTAAGGTAGGCCTAGGGATGCAGTATTTT.

The chain couples TRBV30 to TRBJ2-7; 7 bases are a match to TRBD1. This CDR3 spans 13 amino acids. V lost 3 bases and J lost 6; bases outside the gene matches: 8. Looked up from germline, CDR1 is GTSNPN and CDR2 is SVGIG (reference sequence). CDR3 coding DNA: TGTGCCTGGAGCCGAAACAGGGGATCCGAGCAGTACTTC. Protein: CAWSRNRGSEQYF.

CDR3 sequence reads: CASSLAFQLGGEQYF. The CDR3 DNA is TGTGCCAGCAGCTTAGCGTTTCAACTTGGGGGCGAGCAGTACTTC. This rearrangement joins TRBV7-9 to TRBJ2-7; D tentatively reads TRBD1 or TRBD2 (5 bases each). From germline, CDR1 is SEHNR and CDR2 FQNEAQ (reference sequence). The CDR3 loop spans 15 amino acids. V was trimmed by 0 bases and J by 6 bases, leaving 15 bases between them.

V usage is TRBV9 and J usage is TRBJ2-1; 12 bases match TRBD2. J lost 2 bases, V lost 4 bases, and 4 bases had no gene match. CDR3 length: 16 amino acids. Germline V gene data show CDR1 as SGDLS and CDR2 as YYNGEE. The CDR3 sequence: CASSLGTSGPYNEQFF. The CDR3 DNA reads TGTGCCAGCAGCCTTGGGACTAGCGGGCCCTACAATGAGCAGTTCTTC.

This clone came up many times. V is TRBV19 and J is TRBJ1-6; TRBD1 agrees at 8 bases. V trimming: 5 bases; J trimming: 7 bases; junction bases outside the gene matches: 4. Germline-derived CDR1 and CDR2 are LNHDA and SQIVND (reference sequence). This CDR3 has 14 residues. CDR3 sequence (DNA): TGTGCCAGTAGTTGGACAGGGTCGAATTCACCCCTCCACTTT. Protein sequence: CASSWTGSNSPLHF.